This T cell receptor (beta chain) was obtained from a study of neurological immune-mediated disorders. Study-wide results and caveats: The multiple sclerosis repertoire cluster had no clinical or MRI feature associated with it.

V shed 1 base, J shed 6 bases, and the junction held 5 bases outside the gene matches. The CDR3 runs to 15 residues. Germline loops: CDR1 SGHRS, CDR2 YFSETQ. Specified time point: longitudinal time-point 3. Using its own MiXCR run on the 5' RACE reads, TCRdb lists one record per CDR3 protein. The table shows some 89,000 distinct CDR3 sequences, with 4.3% occurring only once. This clonotype has a count of ten or more. Its target is not known. Sequencing was performed on PBMCs. This sequence was found in a woman aged 60-75 years with multiple sclerosis. The rearrangement uses TRBV5-1 and TRBJ2-1; 9 nucleotides agree with TRBD1. This CDR3 reads CASSLWTGVGNEQFF. CDR3 bases: TGCGCCAGCAGCTTGTGGACAGGGGTTGGCAATGAGCAGTTCTTC.